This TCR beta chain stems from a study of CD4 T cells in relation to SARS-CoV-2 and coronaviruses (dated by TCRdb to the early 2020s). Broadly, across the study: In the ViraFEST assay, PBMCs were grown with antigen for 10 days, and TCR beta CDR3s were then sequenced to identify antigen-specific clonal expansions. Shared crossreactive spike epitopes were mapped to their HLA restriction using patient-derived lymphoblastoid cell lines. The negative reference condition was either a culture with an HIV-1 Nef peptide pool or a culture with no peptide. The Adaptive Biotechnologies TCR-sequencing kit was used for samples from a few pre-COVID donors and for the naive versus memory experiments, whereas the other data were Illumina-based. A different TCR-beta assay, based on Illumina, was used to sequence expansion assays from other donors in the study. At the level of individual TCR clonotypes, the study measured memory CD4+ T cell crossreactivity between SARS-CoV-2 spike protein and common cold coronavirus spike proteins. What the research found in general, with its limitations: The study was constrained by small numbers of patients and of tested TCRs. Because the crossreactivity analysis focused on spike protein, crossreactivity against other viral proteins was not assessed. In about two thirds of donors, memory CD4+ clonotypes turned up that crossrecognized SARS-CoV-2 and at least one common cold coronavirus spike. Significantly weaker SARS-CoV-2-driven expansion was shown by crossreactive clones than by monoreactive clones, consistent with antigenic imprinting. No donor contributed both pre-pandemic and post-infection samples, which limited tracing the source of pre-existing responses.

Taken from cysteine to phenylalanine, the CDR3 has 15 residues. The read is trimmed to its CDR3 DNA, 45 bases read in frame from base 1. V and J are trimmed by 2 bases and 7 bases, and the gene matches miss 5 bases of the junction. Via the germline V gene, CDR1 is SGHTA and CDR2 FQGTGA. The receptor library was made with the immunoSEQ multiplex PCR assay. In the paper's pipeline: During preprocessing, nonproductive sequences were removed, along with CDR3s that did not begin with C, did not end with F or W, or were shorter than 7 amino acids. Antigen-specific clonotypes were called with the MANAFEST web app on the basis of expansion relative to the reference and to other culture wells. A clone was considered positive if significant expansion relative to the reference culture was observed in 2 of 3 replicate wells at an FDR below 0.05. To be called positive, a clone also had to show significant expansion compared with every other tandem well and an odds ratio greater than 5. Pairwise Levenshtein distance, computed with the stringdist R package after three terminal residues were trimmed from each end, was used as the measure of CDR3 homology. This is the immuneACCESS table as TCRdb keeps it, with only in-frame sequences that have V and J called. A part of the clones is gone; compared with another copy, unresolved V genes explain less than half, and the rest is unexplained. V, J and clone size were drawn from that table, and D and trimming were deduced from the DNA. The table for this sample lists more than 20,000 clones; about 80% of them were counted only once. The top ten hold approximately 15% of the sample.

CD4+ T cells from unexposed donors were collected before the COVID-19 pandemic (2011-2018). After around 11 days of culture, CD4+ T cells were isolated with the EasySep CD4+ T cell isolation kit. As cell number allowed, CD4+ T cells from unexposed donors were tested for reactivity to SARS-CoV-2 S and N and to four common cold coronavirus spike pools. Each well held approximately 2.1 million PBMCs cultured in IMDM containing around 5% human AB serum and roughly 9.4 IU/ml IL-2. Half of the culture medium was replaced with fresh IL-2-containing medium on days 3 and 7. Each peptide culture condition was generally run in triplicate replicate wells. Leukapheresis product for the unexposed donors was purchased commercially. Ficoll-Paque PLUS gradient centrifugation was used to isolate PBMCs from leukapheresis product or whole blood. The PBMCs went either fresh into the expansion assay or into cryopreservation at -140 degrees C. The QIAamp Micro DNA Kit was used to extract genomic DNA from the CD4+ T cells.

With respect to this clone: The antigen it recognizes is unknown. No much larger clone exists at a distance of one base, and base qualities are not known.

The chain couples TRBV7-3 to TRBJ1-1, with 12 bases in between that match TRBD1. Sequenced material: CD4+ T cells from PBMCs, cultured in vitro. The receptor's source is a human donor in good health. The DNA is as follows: TGTGCCAGCAGCTTAGTGGGACAGGGGGCGGATGAAGCTTTCTTT. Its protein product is CASSLVGQGADEAFF.